This note documents a single T cell receptor beta chain sequence. The record originates from a study of blood T cell repertoires in COVID-19. Study information: Material from acute and convalescent COVID-19 was sourced from the United States, Italy and Spain. The cDNA or gDNA used as material had been derived from T cells, B-cell-depleted T cells, or PBMCs.

The CDR3 sequence is 14 residues long. The V gene's germline CDR1 is SGHAT and CDR2 FQNNGV. Trimming pared 0 bases from V and 1 base from J, leaving 5 bases between. Original processing methods: Scientists estimated how many nucleated cells there were by amplifying reference gene primers. Assay: immunoSEQ multiplex PCR; the TCRdb copy retains only in-frame clones and omits some. The DNA was the basis for D and trimming; V, J and clone size are from that table. Of a few hundred thousand clones listed, around 88% are singletons. The genes are TRBV11-2 and TRBJ2-3; unclear D gene. The TCR comes from a woman aged 50 to 65 with COVID-19, enrolled during active disease. Sequencing input: peripheral blood. CDR3 region: CASSLDSRTDTQYF. CDR3 nucleotide sequence: TGTGCCAGCAGCTTAGACTCCCGCACAGATACGCAGTATTTT.